This TCR beta chain was obtained from a study of blood T cell repertoires in COVID-19. TCRdb's copy holds only in-frame clones and misses some; the assay was immunoSEQ multiplex PCR. Found here are over 120,000 clones, about 88% of them singletons; the top ten hold 2% to 3%. CDR1 SGDLS and CDR2 YYNGEE come from the germline V gene. CDR3 size: 16 residues. Trimming removed 4 bases from V and 6 bases from J; junction bases left unmatched: 6. Sequencing used peripheral blood. The rearrangement links TRBV9 to TRBJ2-2; 13 nucleotides line up with TRBD2. The TCR originated in a human donor with acute or convalescent COVID-19. The donor label of this sample is uncertain. The CDR3 nucleotides are TGTGCCAGCAGCTTCGGACTAGCGGGAGAGGCCGGGGAGCTGTTTTTT. It translates to CASSFGLAGEAGELFF.